Here is one T cell receptor beta chain with its context. This specimen comes from a study of T cell repertoires in cytomegalovirus infection. From the reads, TCRdb called clonotypes with MiXCR, one entry per CDR3 protein. The data contain 85,000 to 120,000 distinct CDR3 sequences, 16% of them singletons. This CDR3 has 15 residues. Germline V gene sequence: CDR1 SGHTA, CDR2 FQGTGA. J lost 4 bases, V lost 5 bases, and 8 bases had no gene match. The source material was PBMCs. V usage is TRBV7-3 and J usage is TRBJ2-5; the match to TRBD1 covers 9 bases. This TCR was sampled from a human donor in good health (CMV status not recorded). Some clones in this sample may be carry-over from other donors' samples. The CDR3 loop is CASSQSGTGSETQYF. The DNA of the CDR3 is TGTGCCAGCAGCCAATCCGGGACAGGGTCAGAGACCCAGTACTTC.